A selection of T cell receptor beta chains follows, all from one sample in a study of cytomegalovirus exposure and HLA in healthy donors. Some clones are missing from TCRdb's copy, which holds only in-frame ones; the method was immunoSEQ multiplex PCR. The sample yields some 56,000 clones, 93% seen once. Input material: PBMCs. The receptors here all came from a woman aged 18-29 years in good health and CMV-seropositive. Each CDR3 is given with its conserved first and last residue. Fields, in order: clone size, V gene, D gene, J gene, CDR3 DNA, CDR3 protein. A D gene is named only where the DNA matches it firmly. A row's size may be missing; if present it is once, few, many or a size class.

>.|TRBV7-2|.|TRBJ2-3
TGTGCCAGCAGCTTACAAGATACGCAGTATTTT
CASSLQDTQYF
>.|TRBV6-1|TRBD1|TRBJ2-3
TGTGCCAGCAGCGAACAGGGGACAGATACGCAGTATTTT
CASSEQGTDTQYF
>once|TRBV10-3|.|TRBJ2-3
TGTGCCATCAGTGAGTCCATTAGCACAGATACGCAGTATTTT
CAISESISTDTQYF
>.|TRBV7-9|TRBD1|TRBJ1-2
TGTGCCAGCAGCTCATGGACAGGGGACTATGGCTACACCTTC
CASSSWTGDYGYTF
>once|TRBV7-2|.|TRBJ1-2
TGTGCCAGCAGCTTATCGAAAGGGACATCCCTCTATGGCTACACCTTC
CASSLSKGTSLYGYTF
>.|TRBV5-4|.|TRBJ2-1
TGTGCCAGCAGCTCACCCGTAAGAGCGGGACATTCCTACAATGAGCAGTTCTTC
CASSSPVRAGHSYNEQFF
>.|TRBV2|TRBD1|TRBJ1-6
TGTGCCAGCATAGGGGACAGGGGAATACGCTCACCCCTCCACTTT
CASIGDRGIRSPLHF
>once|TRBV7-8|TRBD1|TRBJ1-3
TGTGCCAGCAGCCTCGGACTGGGACAGGAGGGTCGAAACACCATATATTTT
CASSLGLGQEGRNTIYF
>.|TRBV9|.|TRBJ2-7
TGTGCCAGCAGCGTAGCCCAGGGGGGCTACGAGCAGTACTTC
CASSVAQGGYEQYF
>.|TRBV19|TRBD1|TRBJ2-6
TGTGCCAGTAGTGGGACAGGGGGCTCTGGGGCCAACGTCCTGACTTTC
CASSGTGGSGANVLTF
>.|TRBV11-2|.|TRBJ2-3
TGTGCCAGCAGCTTCAATTCTCTTGCGGGGAGAACAGATACGCAGTATTTT
CASSFNSLAGRTDTQYF
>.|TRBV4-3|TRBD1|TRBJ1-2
TGCGCCAGCAGCCAAGATTTGGACAGGGCTAACTATGGCTACACCTTC
CASSQDLDRANYGYTF
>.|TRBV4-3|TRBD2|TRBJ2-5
TGCGCCAGCAGCCAAGCCGGGCGGGGGGGAGGGCAGACCCAGTACTTC
CASSQAGRGGGQTQYF